The 21 T cell receptor beta chains listed next were all sequenced from one sample in a study of T cell repertoires in cytomegalovirus infection. Using its own MiXCR run on the reads, TCRdb lists one record per CDR3 protein. The sample has 400,000 to 550,000 distinct CDR3 sequences; around 11% are singletons. Sequencing was performed on PBMCs. The source is a human donor in good health (CMV status not recorded). Some clones in this sample may be carry-over from other donors' samples.

This clonotype was picked up many times. The genes are TRBV7-3 and TRBJ2-3; the match to TRBD1 covers 8 bases. The germline V gene has CDR1 SGHTA and CDR2 FQGTGA. This CDR3 has 14 residues. V dropped 4 bases and J dropped 5; count of bases not matched to a gene: 5. The CDR3 bases are TGTGCCAGCAGCTCCAGGGGGCGCGAAGATACGCAGTATTTT. It translates to CASSSRGREDTQYF.

CDR3 amino acids: CSSVDGRTDTQYF. The CDR3 DNA is TGCAGTTCGGTTGACGGCCGCACAGATACGCAGTATTTT. This chain connects TRBV20-1 to TRBJ2-3, with D uncertain. Germline V gene data show CDR1 as DFQATT and CDR2 as SNEGSKA (reference sequence). V lost 8 bases to trimming and J lost 1 base, with 13 bases between them. The length of the CDR3 is 13 residues.

This clonotype was seen only a few times. V and J are TRBV30 and TRBJ2-7; D might be TRBD1 (6 bases). This CDR3 is 13 amino acids long. In germline, CDR1 is GTSNPN, CDR2 SVGIG (reference sequence). Trimming shortened V by 4 bases and J by 2 bases, and 12 bases separated the two germline ends. CDR3 nucleotide sequence: TGTGCCTGGAATCGGGACACCCCCTACGAGCAGTACTTC. Its translation is CAWNRDTPYEQYF. Using reference TRBV30 and TRBJ2-7 for the parts outside the CDR3, the full variable domain is SQTIHQWPATLVQPVGSPLSLECTVEGTSNPNLYWYRQAAGRGLQLLFYSVGIGQISSEVPQNLSASRPQDRQFILSSKKLLLSDSGFYLCAWNRDTPYEQYFGPGTRLTVT.

This clonotype was observed many times. This chain connects TRBV6-5 to TRBJ2-5; a weak D match, TRBD2 (6 bases). The CDR3 runs 13 residues. The germline gives CDR1 MNHEY, CDR2 SVGAGI. Trimming took 6 bases from V and 1 from J, leaving 9 bases between them. The CDR3 sequence is CASRLGGQETQYF. The DNA for the CDR3 is TGTGCCAGCAGGCTCGGGGGCCAAGAGACCCAGTACTTC.

This clonotype showed up many times. This chain links TRBV2 with TRBJ2-3; D remains unclear. Germline values: CDR1 SNHLY, CDR2 FYNNEI. The CDR3 runs to 13 residues. V dropped 7 bases and J dropped 2 bases, with 10 bases sitting between them. CDR3 coding DNA: TGTGCCAGCACGACCGACGCCACAGATACGCAGTATTTT. It is translated as CASTTDATDTQYF. Based on the CDR3 plus reference TRBV2 and TRBJ2-3, the full variable domain is EPEVTQTPSHQVTQMGQEVILRCVPISNHLYFYWYRQILGQKVEFLVSFYNNEISEKSEIFDDQFSVERPDGSNFTLKIRSTKLEDSAMYFCASTTDATDTQYFGPGTRLTVL.

This clonotype was counted a few times. The gene calls are TRBV23-1 and TRBJ1-1, with 9 bases matching TRBD1. TRBV23-1 is noted as an ORF with a role that remains uncertain. The CDR3 spans 15 residues. Trimming took 0 bases from V and 6 from J; bases not matched to a gene: 5. Here the CDR3 DNA reads TGCGCCAGCAGTCAATCGGAAACAGGGGGCCCTGAAGCTTTCTTT. Amino acids: CASSQSETGGPEAFF.

Points on this clonotype: Being one base from a much bigger clone, this may be a read error. V is TRBV9 and J is TRBJ2-1; 9 bases match TRBD2. Germline loops: CDR1 SGDLS, CDR2 YYNGEE. V dropped 4 bases and J dropped 2; count of bases not matched to a gene: 13. The CDR3 has 18 amino acids. The CDR3 coding sequence is TGTGCCAGCAGCCCCGAGAGGAGCGGGAGGACTACCTACAATGAGCAGTTCTTC. As protein: CASSPERSGRTTYNEQFF. Variable domain in full (rest from reference TRBV9 and TRBJ2-1): DSGVTQTPKHLITATGQRVTLRCSPRSGDLSVYWYQQSLDQGLQFLIQYYNGEERAKGNILERFSAQQFPDLHSELNLSSLELGDSALYFCASSPERSGRTTYNEQFFGPGTRLTVL.

Turning to this clonotype: A read error is possible here, since a much larger clone lies one base away. J is TRBJ2-7 and V is TRBV5-5; 7 bases are a match to TRBD2. The germline V gene has CDR1 SGHKS and CDR2 YYEKEE (reference sequence). The CDR3 consists of 15 residues. The CDR3 here is CVSSFRDYSSYEQYF. Here the CDR3 DNA reads TGTGTCAGCAGCTTCCGGGACTATAGCTCCTACGAGCAGTACTTC.

This clonotype was seen ten or more times. The chain employs TRBV7-3 and TRBJ2-1, with D perhaps matching TRBD1 (6 bases). V lost 5 bases and J 10 bases, leaving 15 bases between the germline ends. CDR1 and CDR2 (germline): SGHTA, FQGTGA. CDR3 length equals 13 residues. CDR3 protein: CASSRDTRLEQFF. As DNA, the CDR3 is TGTGCCAGCAGCCGGGACACCCGGTTGGAGCAGTTCTTC.

This clonotype was seen repeatedly, ten times or more. The chain uses TRBV27 and TRBJ2-5; D may be TRBD1 or TRBD2 (5 bases each). Trimming took 6 bases from V and 5 from J, leaving 22 bases between them. The germline V gene has CDR1 MNHEY and CDR2 SMNVEV (reference sequence). This CDR3 region has 16 residues. CDR3 protein: CASSSPWGGRGETQYF. The CDR3 DNA follows: TGTGCCAGCAGCTCCCCCTGGGGCGGGCGCGGGGAGACCCAGTACTTC.

This clonotype was seen at least ten times. The rearrangement links TRBV7-2 to TRBJ2-7; 14 bases fit TRBD2. The CDR3 has 16 residues. The trim removed 6 bases at V and 6 bases at J, leaving 10 bases unmatched. Germline loops: CDR1 SGHTA, CDR2 FQGNSA. CDR3 coding DNA: TGTGCCAGCAGTCGGGAGGGGGGACTAGCGGGAGTCGAGCAGTACTTC. Translation: CASSREGGLAGVEQYF.

J is TRBJ2-7 and V is TRBV25-1; D remains unclear. Germline loops: CDR1 MGHDK, CDR2 SYGVNS. CDR3 length equals 13 residues. Deletions cut 5 bases from V and 2 bases from J, with 10 bases between. CDR3 protein: CASSWNGPYEQYF. The CDR3 region has the DNA TGTGCCAGCAGTTGGAACGGACCCTACGAGCAGTACTTC.

This clonotype appeared a few times. This chain connects TRBV10-3 to TRBJ2-1; 8 nucleotides match TRBD2. The J segment lost 6 bases and the V segment lost 3 bases, leaving 4 bases of the junction unmatched. The CDR3 has 14 amino acids. CDR1 and CDR2 from the germline V gene are ENHRY and SYGVKD. CDR3 nucleotide sequence: TGTGCCATCAGTGACTCGGGGGGGTTCAATGAGCAGTTCTTC. Protein product: CAISDSGGFNEQFF.

This clonotype showed up just a few times. This sequence joins TRBV24-1 and TRBJ2-1, with D perhaps TRBD1 or TRBD2 (5 bases each). The CDR3 extends over 14 amino acids. In germline, CDR1 is KGHDR, CDR2 SFDVKD. Trimming pared 3 bases from V and 9 bases from J, leaving 14 bases between. The CDR3 DNA follows: TGTGCCACCAGTGATGTCGGGACCAGTGGTGAGCAGTTCTTC. Its protein product is CATSDVGTSGEQFF.

The genes are TRBV20-1 and TRBJ1-2, with no clear D. The CDR3 totals 14 residues. The germline CDR1 and CDR2 sequences are DFQATT and SNEGSKA (reference sequence). Between the trimmed V and J ends, which lost 3 bases and 5 bases, there was a span of 16 bases. In DNA, the CDR3 is TGCAGTGCTAGTAAGGGAACCTTGGATTATGGCTACACCTTC. Protein product: CSASKGTLDYGYTF.

This clonotype was counted ten times or more. The gene calls are TRBV19 and TRBJ1-2; TRBD1 matches at 12 bases. The CDR3 extends over 14 amino acids. Germline CDR1 is LNHDA and CDR2 is SQIVND (reference sequence). Trimming took 7 bases from V and 8 from J; bases not matched to a gene: 8. CDR3 bases: TGTGCCAGTACCCCGGGACAGGGGGCGCACGGCTACACCTTC. This translates into CASTPGQGAHGYTF.

This clonotype was counted many times. The rearrangement joins TRBV5-6 to TRBJ2-1, with 9 bases identical to TRBD2. The V and J ends lost 3 bases and 13 bases, in that order; junction bases with no gene match: 8. CDR3 size: 13 residues. Germline CDR1 is SGHDT and CDR2 is YYEEEE. The DNA of the CDR3 is TGTGCCAGCAGCTCGGGACTAGCCCAGCCCCAGTTCTTC. It encodes CASSSGLAQPQFF.

This clonotype was observed many times. The chain uses TRBV19 and TRBJ2-5, with D possibly TRBD1 on 5 matching bases. From germline, CDR1 is LNHDA and CDR2 SQIVND (reference sequence). V lost 6 bases, J lost 6 bases, and 8 bases lay in between. CDR3 size: 11 residues. This CDR3 reads CASRTGQTQYF. Here the CDR3 DNA reads TGTGCCAGTAGAACAGGACAGACCCAGTACTTC.

The chain recombines TRBV20-1 with TRBJ1-5; no clear D gene. V dropped 0 bases and J dropped 4 bases, with 7 bases sitting between them. Germline-derived CDR1 and CDR2 are DFQATT and SNEGSKA (reference sequence). The length of the CDR3 is 13 residues. CDR3 residues: CSARDKRNQPQHF. CDR3 in DNA: TGCAGTGCTAGAGATAAGCGAAATCAGCCCCAGCATTTT.

This chain joins TRBV6-5 and TRBJ2-1, with D perhaps matching TRBD1 or TRBD2 (5 bases each). This CDR3 has 17 amino acids. Trimming removed 0 bases at V and 1 base at J, with 13 bases between. Germline-derived CDR1 and CDR2 are MNHEY and SVGAGI. CDR3 sequence: CASSYSPLRGSYNEQFF. CDR3 coding DNA: TGTGCCAGCAGTTACTCCCCTTTGAGGGGTTCCTACAATGAGCAGTTCTTC.

In this sample, this clonotype turned up many times. The V gene is TRBV5-6, the J gene TRBJ1-1; D is possibly TRBD1 (5 bases). The CDR3 runs to 16 residues. V was pared by 4 bases and J by 7 bases, with 23 bases between. The germline V gene encodes CDR1 SGHDT and CDR2 YYEEEE. Here the CDR3 reads CASSRPGEGTFGEAFF. For the CDR3, the DNA is TGTGCCAGCAGCCGCCCGGGGGAGGGGACTTTCGGTGAAGCTTTCTTT.